This T cell receptor (beta chain) appears in the sequencing data of a study of blood T cell repertoires in COVID-19. Under the authors' procedure: Reference gene primer amplification gave nucleated cell count estimates. The protocol was immunoSEQ multiplex PCR, while the TCRdb copy is restricted to in-frame clones and leaves out a portion. The V and J calls and clone size were taken over from that table, and D and trimming were inferred from the DNA. The top ten clones hold around 27% of a sample with around 86,000 clones, more than 80% of them seen once. The V end lost 3 bases, the J end lost 2 bases, and 9 bases lay between the germline ends. The CDR3 length is 14 residues. Germline values: CDR1 KGHDR, CDR2 SFDVKD.

The origin of this receptor is a woman older than 75 with acute or convalescent COVID-19. The specimen sequenced was peripheral blood. The chain combines TRBV24-1 with TRBJ2-5; D is unclear. The CDR3 sequence: CATSDPTTQETQYF. DNA for the CDR3: TGTGCCACCAGTGATCCTACCACTCAAGAGACCCAGTACTTC.